This T cell receptor beta chain was sequenced during a study of blood T cell repertoires in COVID-19. Clones were read by immunoSEQ multiplex PCR, and TCRdb kept only the in-frame ones, dropping some. The table includes roughly 43,000 clones, about four fifths detected once. Germline V gene data show CDR1 as SGHNT and CDR2 as YENEEA. The junction had 3 bases not matched to a gene; V was cut back by 3 bases and J by 3 bases. The CDR3 length is 14 residues. The TCR comes from a woman in her 70s with acute or convalescent COVID-19. The sequenced material came from peripheral blood. The chain uses TRBV11-3 and TRBJ2-3, with TRBD2 identical over 7 bases. The CDR3 here is CASSLGRATDTQYF. For the CDR3, the DNA is TGTGCCAGCAGCTTGGGGAGGGCGACAGATACGCAGTATTTT.